Listed below are T cell receptor beta chains from one sample, sequenced in a study of blood T cell repertoires in COVID-19. Using immunoSEQ multiplex PCR, the repertoire was profiled, and TCRdb retains in-frame clones only, with some absent. The table has about 290,000 clones, roughly nine tenths seen once. The sample consisted of peripheral blood. The receptors here all came from a woman aged 25 to 39 with COVID-19, enrolled during active disease. Each CDR3 is given with its conserved first and last residue. Fields, in order: CDR3 length, clone size, V gene, J gene, D gene, CDR3 DNA, CDR3 protein. The D gene is left open where the match is weak. Expanded clones get a size class; other rows say once, few or many, or leave the size out.

CDR3 length: 13; clone size: .; V gene: TRBV5-1; J gene: TRBJ1-1; D gene: .; CDR3 DNA: TGCGCCAGCAGCTTGGGCGGCAGGGATAAAGCTTTCTTT; CDR3 protein: CASSLGGRDKAFF
CDR3 length: 14; clone size: once; V gene: TRBV19; J gene: TRBJ2-2; D gene: TRBD1; CDR3 DNA: TGTGCCAGTAGGCCGACAGGGTCGGCCGGGGAGCTGTTTTTT; CDR3 protein: CASRPTGSAGELFF
CDR3 length: 15; clone size: .; V gene: TRBV6-5; J gene: TRBJ2-1; D gene: TRBD2; CDR3 DNA: TGTGCCAGCAAAGGCGGGGGTCATTCCTACAATGAGCAGTTCTTC; CDR3 protein: CASKGGGHSYNEQFF
CDR3 length: 13; clone size: .; V gene: TRBV6-5; J gene: TRBJ2-7; D gene: .; CDR3 DNA: TGTGCCAGCAAGTACGGGACTTCCTACGAGCAGTACTTC; CDR3 protein: CASKYGTSYEQYF
CDR3 length: 16; clone size: .; V gene: TRBV9; J gene: TRBJ2-7; D gene: TRBD1; CDR3 DNA: TGTGCCAGCAGCGTACAGGGGGCGCCCGGAGGGGGCGAGCAGTACTTC; CDR3 protein: CASSVQGAPGGGEQYF
CDR3 length: 18; clone size: once; V gene: TRBV27; J gene: TRBJ2-1; D gene: TRBD2; CDR3 DNA: TGTGCCAGCAGTTTATCCGGGGGCCGCGGGGGGGCTTTCAATGAGCAGTTCTTC; CDR3 protein: CASSLSGGRGGAFNEQFF
CDR3 length: 14; clone size: once; V gene: TRBV11-2; J gene: TRBJ2-1; D gene: .; CDR3 DNA: TGTGCCAGCAGCCGTAGGGGGGGGCTCAATGAGCAGTTCTTC; CDR3 protein: CASSRRGGLNEQFF
CDR3 length: 14; clone size: .; V gene: TRBV4-1; J gene: TRBJ2-7; D gene: .; CDR3 DNA: TGCGCCAGCAGCCAAGATACAGATCCCTACGAGCAGTACTTC; CDR3 protein: CASSQDTDPYEQYF
CDR3 length: 14; clone size: .; V gene: TRBV11-2; J gene: TRBJ2-3; D gene: TRBD1; CDR3 DNA: TGTGCCAGCAAACACAGGGGGCTATCAGATACGCAGTATTTT; CDR3 protein: CASKHRGLSDTQYF
CDR3 length: 13; clone size: .; V gene: TRBV5-1; J gene: TRBJ1-6; D gene: .; CDR3 DNA: TGCGCCAGCAGCTTGGGTACCGGTTCACCCCTCCACTTT; CDR3 protein: CASSLGTGSPLHF
CDR3 length: 14; clone size: .; V gene: TRBV10-1; J gene: TRBJ1-5; D gene: TRBD1; CDR3 DNA: TGCGCCAGCACTCGGGTCAGGGGGAGTCAGCCCCAGCATTTT; CDR3 protein: CASTRVRGSQPQHF
CDR3 length: 13; clone size: .; V gene: TRBV19; J gene: TRBJ2-3; D gene: .; CDR3 DNA: TGTGCCAGTAGTCCGATCCTACCGGATACGCAGTATTTT; CDR3 protein: CASSPILPDTQYF
CDR3 length: 14; clone size: .; V gene: TRBV5-4; J gene: TRBJ2-3; D gene: .; CDR3 DNA: TGTGCCAGCAGCATGACAGTCCTCACAGATACGCAGTATTTT; CDR3 protein: CASSMTVLTDTQYF
CDR3 length: 11; clone size: once; V gene: TRBV20-1; J gene: TRBJ2-3; D gene: .; CDR3 DNA: TGCAGTGCTACGAGGGCTGATACGCAGTATTTT; CDR3 protein: CSATRADTQYF
CDR3 length: 15; clone size: .; V gene: TRBV29-1; J gene: TRBJ1-5; D gene: .; CDR3 DNA: TGCAGCGTTGTCGGGGAAAGGAGGAGAGATCAGCCCCAGCATTTT; CDR3 protein: CSVVGERRRDQPQHF
CDR3 length: 13; clone size: .; V gene: TRBV6-5; J gene: TRBJ1-2; D gene: .; CDR3 DNA: TGTGCCAGCAGTTACTCCTCGGGGGATGGCTACACCTTC; CDR3 protein: CASSYSSGDGYTF
CDR3 length: 14; clone size: .; V gene: TRBV11-3; J gene: TRBJ2-1; D gene: TRBD1; CDR3 DNA: TGTGCCAGCAGTGCCAGGGGGAAAAACAATGAGCAGTTCTTC; CDR3 protein: CASSARGKNNEQFF
CDR3 length: 14; clone size: .; V gene: TRBV19; J gene: TRBJ2-3; D gene: .; CDR3 DNA: TGTGCCAGTAGTTGGGACACCTCCACAGATACGCAGTATTTT; CDR3 protein: CASSWDTSTDTQYF
CDR3 length: 14; clone size: few; V gene: TRBV27; J gene: TRBJ2-7; D gene: TRBD2; CDR3 DNA: TGTGCCAGCAGTTGGCGGGGGGACTCCTACGAGCAGTACTTC; CDR3 protein: CASSWRGDSYEQYF
CDR3 length: 16; clone size: few; V gene: TRBV5-1; J gene: TRBJ2-7; D gene: TRBD1; CDR3 DNA: TGCGCCAGCAGCCTTTATGACAGGGACAGAACCTACGAGCAGTACTTC; CDR3 protein: CASSLYDRDRTYEQYF